The clone carrying this T cell receptor (beta chain) has a handful of counts. This sample was taken from a study of patients and donors after allogeneic stem cell transplantation. TCRdb re-derived calls from the RT-PCR reads in MiXCR, one entry per CDR3 protein. The repertoire holds some 60,000 distinct CDR3 sequences, with more than 10% as singletons. The CDR3 contains 18 residues. CDR1 and CDR2 from the germline V gene are LGHDT and YNNKEL (reference sequence). The V and J ends lost 0 bases and 9 bases, in that order; junction bases with no gene match: 16. The chain couples TRBV3-1 to TRBJ2-5, with TRBD2 matching over 10 bases. This sequence originates from a human donor who was either an allogeneic HSCT recipient or a stem cell or donor lymphocyte infusion donor (not recorded which). It is not recorded whose cells these are; they may come from a transplant donor. The sequencing input was blood, either unsorted or a sorted T cell fraction (not recorded which). CDR3 sequence: CASSQESSLAGMSGAQYF. CDR3 DNA: TGTGCCAGCAGCCAAGAGTCCTCACTAGCGGGGATGTCAGGGGCCCAGTACTTC.